These 5 T cell receptor beta chains were sequenced from one sample in a study of blood T cells in healthy people across ages. A second PCR of 7 to 11 cycles used a sample-barcoded 5' primer and a J-beta primer mix. TCRdb reprocessed the 5' RACE reads via MiXCR and lists one record per CDR3 protein. The sample consists of roughly 900,000 distinct CDR3 sequences, 29% of them appearing once. Input material: blood. The source of these receptors is a woman aged 80 or over in good health.

CDR3 DNA sequence: TGTGCCAGAAGCTCCCGGACAGGGGGAGCAGAGACCCAGTACTTC. It encodes CARSSRTGGAETQYF. The chain combines TRBV9 with TRBJ2-7, with 10 positions matching TRBD1. The J call may not be correct, given that the DNA end is closer to TRBJ2-5. This CDR3 is built from 15 residues. Germline loops: CDR1 SGDLS, CDR2 YYNGEE.

This rearrangement joins TRBV18 to TRBJ2-3; 8 nucleotides align to TRBD1. V lost 3 bases and J lost 2; bases outside the gene matches: 4. Germline V gene lookup returns CDR1 KGHSH and CDR2 LQKENI. The CDR3 contains 15 residues. The CDR3 region is CASSPGQVSTDTQYF. For the CDR3, the DNA is TGTGCCAGCTCACCGGGACAGGTTTCCACAGATACGCAGTATTTT.

This clonotype was observed a handful of times. A much larger clone differs by one base, so this may be a read error. The chain links TRBV4-2 to TRBJ2-1; possibly TRBD2 for D (7 bases). V was trimmed by 0 bases and J by 3 bases, leaving 12 bases between them. The germline V gene encodes CDR1 LGHNA and CDR2 YNFKEQ. The CDR3 has 16 residues. The CDR3 nucleotides read TGTGCCAGCAGCCAAGAAGGGGGGGGAATCTACAATGAGCAGTTCTTC. Protein product: CASSQEGGGIYNEQFF.

This clonotype was observed at least ten times. This chain connects TRBV7-2 to TRBJ1-1; D remains ambiguous. The V gene's germline CDR1 is SGHTA and CDR2 FQGNSA. The CDR3 sequence is 12 residues long. Trimming shortened V by 4 bases and J by 5 bases, and 8 bases separated the two germline ends. CDR3 region: CASSSGITEAFF. In nucleotides, the CDR3 is TGTGCCAGCAGCTCTGGGATAACTGAAGCTTTCTTT.

This chain connects TRBV28 to TRBJ1-2, with D unresolved. The CDR3 covers 15 residues. Germline CDR1 is MDHEN and CDR2 is SYDVKM. Trimming took 2 bases from V and 4 from J, leaving 14 bases between them. The chain's CDR3 is CASSLLSNRGYGYTF. The CDR3 DNA reads TGTGCCAGCAGTTTACTGAGCAACCGGGGCTATGGCTACACCTTC.